Listed here are 5 T cell receptor beta chains from one sample, sequenced in a study of T-cell memory formation after mild COVID-19. MiXCR, applied by TCRdb to the 5' RACE reads, yields one record per CDR3 protein. The data show 140,000 to 150,000 distinct CDR3 sequences, about 19% seen once. Sequencing was done on a sample of PBMCs or a T cell subset sorted from them (not recorded which). All receptors come from an adult woman who had mild COVID-19 (a few samples of this study predate the infection). Cell type and time point are not known.

The sample holds a few counts of this clonotype. This chain links TRBV4-3 with TRBJ2-1; tentative D call: TRBD2 (7 bases). V shed 4 bases and J shed 9 bases, with 19 bases lying between them. CDR1 is LGHNA and CDR2 is YSLEER in the germline V gene. The CDR3 totals 15 residues. For the CDR3, the DNA is TGCGCCAGCAGCCGTGGAGGGGGGGGCCAGGTTGAGCAGTTCTTC. As protein: CASSRGGGGQVEQFF.

The chain carries TRBV10-3 and TRBJ2-3; D is unresolved. Germline CDR1 and CDR2: ENHRY and SYGVKD. Trimming left V 0 bases short and J 6 bases short, with 7 bases between. The CDR3 consists of 13 residues. As DNA, the CDR3 is TGTGCCATCAGTGAGTCGATGGCCGATACGCAGTATTTT. Encoded protein: CAISESMADTQYF.

V is TRBV20-1 and J is TRBJ2-3, with TRBD2 identical over 7 bases. Germline trimming cut 5 bases from V and 0 bases from J; bases unmatched to any gene: 14. The CDR3 totals 17 residues. The V gene's germline CDR1 is DFQATT and CDR2 SNEGSKA (reference sequence). The DNA for the CDR3 is TGCAGTGCTCACAACCGGCGTGGGGGGGGGAGCACAGATACGCAGTATTTT. Translated: CSAHNRRGGGSTDTQYF.

This clonotype was counted only a few times. This chain joins TRBV24-1 and TRBJ2-3; TRBD1 aligns across 7 bases. This CDR3 contains 12 residues. Trimming cost V 9 bases and J 7 bases; bases outside gene matches: 6. Germline-derived CDR1 and CDR2 are KGHDR and SFDVKD. As DNA, the CDR3 is TGTGCCACCTCCCGGGACAGCAATACGCAGTATTTT. Encoded protein: CATSRDSNTQYF.

The sample holds a few counts of this clonotype. The chain recombines TRBV6-4 with TRBJ1-5; 9 nucleotides match TRBD1. The CDR3 has 14 residues. Germline V gives CDR1 MRHNA, CDR2 SNTAGT. V trimming: 3 bases; J trimming: 5 bases; junction bases outside the gene matches: 2. The DNA of the CDR3 is TGTGCCAGCAGTGAGGACAGGGGAGATCAGCCCCAGCATTTT. It translates to CASSEDRGDQPQHF.